These 7 T cell receptor beta chains were sequenced from one sample in a study of blood T cell repertoires in COVID-19. The protocol was immunoSEQ multiplex PCR, while the TCRdb copy is restricted to in-frame clones and leaves out a portion. The sample consists of over 100,000 clones, 55% to 75% of them appearing once. Sequencing was carried out using peripheral blood. All receptors derive from a woman in her 70s with acute or convalescent COVID-19.

This clone was observed once. V gene TRBV5-1 combines with J gene TRBJ2-7; D may be TRBD1 (6 bases). Germline CDR1 reads SGHRS; CDR2 reads YFSETQ. The V end lost 4 bases, the J end lost 1 base, and 12 bases lay between the germline ends. The CDR3 covers 14 residues. This CDR3 is CASSPWTESYEQYF. The CDR3, as DNA: TGCGCCAGCAGCCCGTGGACAGAATCCTACGAGCAGTACTTC.

The chain is built from TRBV5-6 and TRBJ2-3, with 7 positions matching TRBD1. J gave up 2 bases and V 3 bases, and 3 bases lay outside the gene matches. Germline CDR1 SGHDT, CDR2 YYEEEE. The CDR3 totals 14 residues. CDR3 coding DNA: TGTGCCAGCAGCTGGGACAGTAACACAGATACGCAGTATTTT. Amino acid sequence: CASSWDSNTDTQYF.

This clone has just one count. Written as DNA, the CDR3 is TGTGCCAGCAGTTATTGGCGGGAGGGGGTCAATGAGCAGTTCTTC. Encoded protein: CASSYWREGVNEQFF. The rearrangement joins TRBV6-5 to TRBJ2-1; 9 bases align to TRBD2. The germline gives CDR1 MNHEY, CDR2 SVGAGI. The CDR3 totals 15 residues. J lost 6 bases, V lost 3 bases, and 6 bases had no gene match.

V usage is TRBV9 and J usage is TRBJ2-7; 8 nucleotides match TRBD1. With 0 bases clipped from V and 8 bases from J, the junction kept 13 bases outside the gene matches. In germline, CDR1 is SGDLS, CDR2 YYNGEE. CDR3 length equals 16 residues. The CDR3 nucleotides are TGTGCCAGCAGCGTAGAGCGGGCAGGGGGCTTGGATAAGCAGTACTTC. Translating gives CASSVERAGGLDKQYF.

The CDR3, as DNA: TGTGCCAGCAGTTCAGGGGGCGCTGACACCGGGGAGCTGTTTTTT. Translating it yields CASSSGGADTGELFF. V usage is TRBV28 and J usage is TRBJ2-2; TRBD1 agrees at 8 bases. The CDR3 spans 15 residues. The J segment lost 3 bases and the V segment lost 4 bases, leaving 4 bases of the junction unmatched. Per the germline V gene, CDR1 is MDHEN and CDR2 is SYDVKM.

CDR3 nucleotide sequence: TGTGCCAGTACCGGGGGGTGGGGCACTGAAGCTTTCTTT. Its protein is CASTGGWGTEAFF. The rearrangement links TRBV3-1 (or the pseudogene TRBV3-2) to TRBJ1-1; tentative D call: TRBD1 (5 bases). The CDR3 consists of 13 residues. V lost 9 bases, J lost 4 bases, and 15 bases lay in between. Germline CDR1 reads LGHDT; CDR2 reads YNNKEL (reference sequence).

The chain couples TRBV11-2 to TRBJ1-2; D ambiguous. Germline CDR1 reads SGHAT; CDR2 reads FQNNGV. V dropped 0 bases and J dropped 5 bases, with 13 bases sitting between them. CDR3 size: 15 residues. The CDR3: CASSLDLNNRYGYTF. The CDR3 DNA is TGTGCCAGCAGCTTAGATCTGAACAACCGATATGGCTACACCTTC. Based on the CDR3 plus reference TRBV11-2 and TRBJ1-2, the full variable domain is EAGVAQSPRYKIIEKRQSVAFWCNPISGHATLYWYQQILGQGPKLLIQFQNNGVVDDSQLPKDRFSAERLKGVDSTLKIQPAKLEDSAVYLCASSLDLNNRYGYTFGSGTRLTVV.